This T cell receptor (beta chain) came from a study of T cell responses to AZD1222 COVID-19 vaccine. Study-wide points: Vaccine-associated CD4 TCRs ranged over spike, dominating at 160-218 and 743-854. Spike-specific TCR breadth and depth both grew after two AZD1222 doses.

Profiled with immunoSEQ multiplex PCR; TCRdb holds only in-frame clones, not every one. This sample yields under 200,000 clones, of which 92% are seen a single time; roughly 4.5% belongs to the top ten. As for this clone: As yet, its antigen is unknown.

V lost 2 bases to trimming and J lost 7 bases, with 13 bases between them. CDR3 length equals 15 residues. Germline V gene data show CDR1 as SGHRS and CDR2 as YFSETQ. The chain recombines TRBV5-1 with TRBJ1-6; weak D call: TRBD1 (6 bases). Specimen: peripheral blood, collected on day 0 of MenACWY control vaccination. The source is an adult in good health. The chain's CDR3 is CASSLFDGTNSPLHF. In nucleotides, the CDR3 is TGCGCCAGCAGCTTATTCGACGGGACAAATTCACCCCTCCACTTT.